This entry lists 20 T cell receptor beta chains sequenced from one sample in a study of T cell responses to AZD1222 COVID-19 vaccine. TCRdb's table, derived via immunoSEQ multiplex PCR, lists solely in-frame clones and lacks some. The sample shows some 170,000 clones, about 92% of them seen only once. The material was peripheral blood, obtained on day 0 of AZD1222 vaccination. These receptors all stem from an adult in good health.

This clone has only one observation. This sequence joins TRBV6-5 and TRBJ2-5; 12 bases line up with TRBD2. The CDR3 is 16 amino acids. Germline V gene lookup returns CDR1 MNHEY and CDR2 SVGAGI. V shed 2 bases, J shed 1 base, and the junction held 2 bases outside the gene matches. The chain's CDR3 is CASSYGLAGSQETQYF. The CDR3 DNA follows: TGTGCCAGCAGTTACGGACTAGCGGGGAGCCAAGAGACCCAGTACTTC.

The chain employs TRBV11-2 and TRBJ1-1; possible D gene TRBD1, 6 bases. With 6 bases removed from V and 0 bases from J, the gap between germline ends came to 14 bases. Per germline, CDR1 SGHAT and CDR2 FQNNGV. The CDR3 totals 15 residues. The CDR3 nucleotides are TGTGCCAGCAGTCACGGGGGGGGCTTGAACACTGAAGCTTTCTTT. This translates into CASSHGGGLNTEAFF.

The genes are TRBV7-9 and TRBJ2-7; D perhaps matches TRBD2 (6 bases). Germline V gives CDR1 SEHNR, CDR2 FQNEAQ (reference sequence). Trimming pared 4 bases from V and 4 bases from J, leaving 17 bases between. This CDR3 is 15 amino acids long. CDR3 nucleotides: TGTGCCAGCAGCTCCCTCGGGACTCCCGGTTACGAGCAGTACTTC. Its protein is CASSSLGTPGYEQYF.

This chain uses TRBV18 with TRBJ1-1; D is undetermined. From germline, CDR1 is KGHSH and CDR2 LQKENI. The V and J ends lost 3 bases and 1 base respectively, with 9 bases between them. CDR3 length: 14 residues. The CDR3 DNA follows: TGTGCCAGCTCACCCCGTTTGGGGAACACTGAAGCTTTCTTT. This encodes CASSPRLGNTEAFF.

The chain is built from TRBV5-1 and TRBJ1-2; 11 bases agree with TRBD1. After removal of 5 bases from V and 12 bases from J, the junction contained 15 bases not matched to a gene. CDR1 and CDR2 (germline): SGHRS, YFSETQ. The CDR3 loop spans 15 amino acids. CDR3 nucleotide sequence: TGCGCCAGCAGAGACCCGGGACAGGGGGAATTAGCTCACACCTTC. As protein: CASRDPGQGELAHTF.

The chain recombines TRBV27 with TRBJ2-3, with TRBD1 matching over 8 bases. Trimming removed 3 bases from V and 11 bases from J; junction bases left unmatched: 10. CDR3 size: 14 residues. Germline loops: CDR1 MNHEY, CDR2 SMNVEV (reference sequence). The DNA of the CDR3 is TGTGCCAGCAGTTTGGTGACGGAGACAGGGGAGCAGTATTTT. Protein product: CASSLVTETGEQYF.

The chain links TRBV19 to TRBJ2-2; TRBD1 aligns across 8 bases. Germline CDR1 LNHDA, CDR2 SQIVND (reference sequence). With V trimmed by 9 bases and J by 4 bases, 4 bases remained unmatched. The CDR3 loop spans 13 amino acids. The CDR3 DNA reads TGTGCCAGCAGGGGGCGCAGCACCGGGGAGCTGTTTTTT. Its protein product is CASRGRSTGELFF.

This clone was found a few times. This chain connects TRBV2 to TRBJ2-3; D uncertain. Trimming took 6 bases from V and 2 from J, leaving 9 bases between them. This CDR3 region has 13 residues. Looked up from germline, CDR1 is SNHLY and CDR2 is FYNNEI. CDR3 protein: CASRLHLTDTQYF. CDR3 in DNA: TGTGCCAGCAGGCTACACCTCACAGATACGCAGTATTTT.

J is TRBJ1-4 and V is TRBV20-1; D is ambiguous. Germline V gene sequence: CDR1 DFQATT, CDR2 SNEGSKA (reference sequence). The V end lost 6 bases, the J end lost 6 bases, and 5 bases lay between the germline ends. There are 10 residues in the CDR3. This chain's CDR3 is CSARYEKLFF. In nucleotides, the CDR3 is TGCAGTGCCCGTTATGAAAAACTGTTTTTT.

V gene TRBV28 combines with J gene TRBJ1-2; 7 bases fit TRBD1. This CDR3 is 16 amino acids long. V shed 5 bases and J 0 bases; nucleotides not matched to a gene: 9. CDR1 is MDHEN, CDR2 SYDVKM, per germline. CDR3 sequence: CASSLPGTAANYGYTF. CDR3 sequence (DNA): TGTGCCAGCAGTCTGCCGGGGACAGCAGCTAACTATGGCTACACCTTC.

This clone was observed once. The chain is built from TRBV4-1 and TRBJ2-7; no reliable D call. Germline CDR1 MGHRA, CDR2 YSYEKL. Trimming pared 1 base from V and 0 bases from J, leaving 16 bases between. The CDR3 length is 17 residues. As DNA, the CDR3 is TGCGCCAGCAGCCAAGCTCTATCGGCGCTAAGCTCCTACGAGCAGTACTTC. Amino acids: CASSQALSALSSYEQYF.

J is TRBJ1-2 and V is TRBV28, with D maybe TRBD1 (5 bases). CDR3 length: 14 residues. CDR1 and CDR2 from the germline V gene are MDHEN and SYDVKM. Trimming cost V 4 bases and J 2 bases, with 11 bases left between them. For the CDR3, the DNA is TGTGCCAGCAGTTCCGGGGGGGTGAACTATGGCTACACCTTC. Amino acids: CASSSGGVNYGYTF.

This clone was seen only a few times. This sequence joins TRBV10-3 and TRBJ2-7; TRBD1 matches at 9 bases. The V gene's germline CDR1 is ENHRY and CDR2 SYGVKD. CDR3 length: 15 amino acids. Trimming cost V 5 bases and J 6 bases; bases outside gene matches: 11. As DNA, the CDR3 is TGTGCCATCAGTCCCCTGAGGGACAGGGTGAGCGAGCAGTACTTC. It encodes CAISPLRDRVSEQYF.

The chain is built from TRBV9 and TRBJ2-1; D gene unclear. The V and J ends lost 2 bases and 9 bases respectively, with 15 bases between them. The CDR3 totals 14 residues. Germline values: CDR1 SGDLS, CDR2 YYNGEE. CDR3 coding DNA: TGTGCCAGCAGCGTCATCTCGCTTGATGGTGAGCAGTTCTTC. It is translated as CASSVISLDGEQFF.

The genes are TRBV5-1 and TRBJ1-1; D unclear. CDR3 length: 14 amino acids. Germline CDR1 reads SGHRS; CDR2 reads YFSETQ. V was shortened by 0 bases and J by 7 bases, with 13 bases between the two germline ends. CDR3 sequence reads: CASSLGVLGIEAFF. CDR3 nucleotides: TGCGCCAGCAGCTTGGGCGTGTTGGGGATTGAAGCTTTCTTT. The full variable domain, rest sourced from reference TRBV5-1 and TRBJ1-1, is KAGVTQTPRYLIKTRGQQVTLSCSPISGHRSVSWYQQTPGQGLQFLFEYFSETQRNKGNFPGRFSGRQFSNSRSEMNVSTLELGDSALYLCASSLGVLGIEAFFGQGTRLTVV.

The rearrangement links TRBV5-6 to TRBJ1-6; a possible D gene is TRBD1 (6 bases). Trimming removed 4 bases at V and 10 bases at J, with 21 bases between. This CDR3 has 16 residues. Germline V gene sequence: CDR1 SGHDT, CDR2 YYEEEE. DNA of the CDR3: TGTGCCAGCAGCCCACGGGCCCAGGGGTTATGGTCACCCCTCCACTTT. Translation: CASSPRAQGLWSPLHF. Looking up the rest from reference TRBV5-6 and TRBJ1-6 gives the full variable domain: DAGVTQSPTHLIKTRGQQVTLRCSPKSGHDTVSWYQQALGQGPQFIFQYYEEEERQRGNFPDRFSGHQFPNYSSELNVNALLLGDSALYLCASSPRAQGLWSPLHFGNGTRLTVT.

This clone was seen only once. Given the absence of the conserved phenylalanine or tryptophan at the CDR3 end, a read error is likely. No DNA is shown, since the ends of the CDR3 on it are uncertain; the CDR3 is the one TCRdb lists. This rearrangement joins TRBV7-9 to TRBJ2-3; the table names TRBD2, a call not compared with the DNA. The CDR3 spans 9 amino acids, including both terminal residues. In germline, CDR1 is SEHNR, CDR2 FQNEAQ (reference sequence). The CDR3 spells CASSSSPEC.

V and J are TRBV30 and TRBJ2-3; D is ambiguous. CDR3 length: 13 residues. Trimming cost V 2 bases and J 5 bases, with 11 bases left between them. The V gene's germline CDR1 is GTSNPN and CDR2 SVGIG (reference sequence). The CDR3 loop is CAWSSSAGDTQYF. CDR3 bases: TGTGCCTGGAGTTCTTCGGCCGGAGATACGCAGTATTTT.

The chain couples TRBV5-1 to TRBJ1-1; D not resolved. There are 14 residues in the CDR3. Trimming took off 2 bases at V and 0 bases at J, with 8 bases between the two ends. Per the germline V gene, CDR1 is SGHRS and CDR2 is YFSETQ. CDR3 loop: CASSFGSMNTEAFF. The CDR3 nucleotides are TGCGCCAGCAGCTTCGGCAGTATGAACACTGAAGCTTTCTTT.

The CDR3 coding sequence is TGTGCCAGCAGCCAAGCCAGGGGGGTCATGAACACTGAAGCTTTCTTT. Protein product: CASSQARGVMNTEAFF. This rearrangement joins TRBV3-1 (or the pseudogene TRBV3-2) to TRBJ1-1, with 7 bases lining up with TRBD1. Germline CDR1 and CDR2: LGHDT and YNNKEL (reference sequence). V shed 1 base, J shed 0 bases, and the junction held 5 bases outside the gene matches. CDR3 size: 16 residues.